Presented here are 22 T cell receptor beta chains from one specimen sequenced in a study of blood T cell repertoires in COVID-19. The protocol was immunoSEQ multiplex PCR, while the TCRdb copy is restricted to in-frame clones and leaves out a portion. The sample has roughly 70,000 clones; roughly 90% are singletons. Source material: peripheral blood. Source of these receptors: a woman in her sixties or seventies with active COVID-19.

The gene calls are TRBV6-5 and TRBJ2-5, with 7 bases identical to TRBD1. The CDR3 sequence is 13 residues long. Germline CDR1 MNHEY, CDR2 SVGAGI. Unmatched junction bases numbered 2, after V lost 6 bases and J lost 1 base. CDR3 sequence reads: CASRQGSQETQYF. CDR3 nucleotide sequence: TGTGCCAGCAGACAGGGGTCCCAAGAGACCCAGTACTTC.

This clone occurred a few times. V usage is TRBV20-1 and J usage is TRBJ2-1; 14 bases match TRBD2. The V segment lost 3 bases and the J segment 10 bases; nucleotides outside the gene matches: 8. CDR3 length: 15 residues. The germline V gene has CDR1 DFQATT and CDR2 SNEGSKA (reference sequence). CDR3 nucleotide sequence: TGCAGTGCTAGTTCGGGACTAGCGGGAGTCAGAGAGCAGTTCTTC. Its translation is CSASSGLAGVREQFF.

The chain employs TRBV6-2 or TRBV6-3 and TRBJ2-7; D remains unclear. Per the germline V gene, CDR1 is MNHEY and CDR2 is SVGEGT. The CDR3 is 14 residues long. Trimming removed 2 bases from V and 2 bases from J, with 10 bases in between. The CDR3 DNA is TGTGCCAGCAGTTACGCTTGGCAGGCCTACGAGCAGTACTTC. This encodes CASSYAWQAYEQYF.

V and J are TRBV30 and TRBJ2-3; 9 bases agree with TRBD1. V shed 3 bases, J shed 0 bases, and the junction held 4 bases outside the gene matches. Per germline, CDR1 GTSNPN and CDR2 SVGIG (reference sequence). The CDR3 is 15 amino acids. The CDR3 spells CAWRRTGASTDTQYF. The CDR3, as DNA: TGTGCCTGGAGGAGGACAGGGGCTAGCACAGATACGCAGTATTTT.

The CDR3 here is CASRDGTSEGADTQYF. The CDR3 DNA reads as TGTGCCAGCAGGGACGGGACTAGCGAGGGGGCAGATACGCAGTATTTT. The gene calls are TRBV2 and TRBJ2-3; 10 bases fit TRBD2. The CDR3 contains 16 residues. Germline CDR1 reads SNHLY; CDR2 reads FYNNEI. J was trimmed by 4 bases and V by 6 bases; bases with no gene match: 10.

The chain uses TRBV21-1 and TRBJ1-4. TRBV21-1 is a pseudogene segment. This CDR3 region has 15 residues. Here the CDR3 DNA reads TGTGCCAGCAGCAGTGAGCGGGGAGGGCTGGAAAAACTGTTTTTT. Translated: CASSSERGGLEKLFF.

CDR3 sequence reads: CASSYSRQGVEKLFF. The CDR3 region has the DNA TGTGCCAGCAGCTATTCTCGGCAGGGGGTTGAAAAACTGTTTTTT. The chain couples TRBV11-2 to TRBJ1-4, with 7 bases identical to TRBD1. Per the germline V gene, CDR1 is SGHAT and CDR2 is FQNNGV. Germline trimming cut 4 bases from V and 7 bases from J; bases unmatched to any gene: 9. The CDR3 sequence is 15 residues long.

V usage is TRBV5-4 and J usage is TRBJ1-1; no definite D call. Germline V gives CDR1 SGHNT, CDR2 YYREEE (reference sequence). The CDR3 contains 13 residues. V lost 5 bases to trimming and J lost 0 bases, with 8 bases between them. The CDR3, as DNA: TGTGCCAGCAGTAGAGGATTGAACACTGAAGCTTTCTTT. Protein product: CASSRGLNTEAFF.

The V call is TRBV28, the J call TRBJ1-6; D may be TRBD1 (5 bases). The CDR3 length is 14 residues. V lost 8 bases, J lost 7 bases, and 15 bases lay in between. Germline loops: CDR1 MDHEN, CDR2 SYDVKM. As DNA, the CDR3 is TGTGCCAGCGGCGGGGGGTCAAGGAATTCACCCCTCCACTTT. Its protein product is CASGGGSRNSPLHF.

This clone has just one count. This chain links TRBV3-1 (or the pseudogene TRBV3-2) with TRBJ1-3; no definite D call. The CDR3 totals 11 residues. Germline V CDR1 and CDR2: LGHDT, YNNKEL (reference sequence). V lost 3 bases, J lost 8 bases, and 5 bases lay in between. DNA for the CDR3: TGTGCCAGCAGCCAGAGGGACACCATATATTTT. It codes for CASSQRDTIYF.

The chain joins TRBV30 to TRBJ2-3; TRBD1 matches at 10 bases. Trimming at V came to 5 bases and at J to 3 bases, leaving 5 bases not matched to a gene. Germline V lookup: CDR1 GTSNPN, CDR2 SVGIG (reference sequence). This CDR3 has 14 amino acids. CDR3 DNA: TGTGCCTGGCGGACAGGGGGAGGGACAGATACGCAGTATTTT. Its protein is CAWRTGGGTDTQYF.

The rearrangement links TRBV5-4 to TRBJ2-5, with TRBD2 matching 7 bases. CDR3 length equals 16 residues. V shed 0 bases, J shed 4 bases, and the junction held 9 bases outside the gene matches. Germline CDR1 SGHNT, CDR2 YYREEE (reference sequence). The CDR3 region has the DNA TGTGCCAGCAGCTTGGATGTCGAGGGGAGGGCAGAGACCCAGTACTTC. Its protein is CASSLDVEGRAETQYF. Using reference TRBV5-4 and TRBJ2-5 for the parts outside the CDR3, the full variable domain is ETGVTQSPTHLIKTRGQQVTLRCSSQSGHNTVSWYQQALGQGPQFIFQYYREEENGRGNFPPRFSGLQFPNYSSELNVNALELDDSALYLCASSLDVEGRAETQYFGPGTRLLVL.

The chain is built from TRBV11-3 and TRBJ2-5; D is unresolved. The CDR3 is made up of 14 amino acids. The V gene lost 0 bases and the J gene lost 0 bases, with 5 bases spanning the gap. Germline V gene sequence: CDR1 SGHNT, CDR2 YENEEA. The CDR3 loop is CASSLDADQETQYF. DNA of the CDR3: TGTGCCAGCAGCTTAGATGCGGACCAAGAGACCCAGTACTTC.

CDR3 protein: CASSLRARGYEQFF. The CDR3 DNA reads as TGTGCCAGCAGCTTAAGGGCCAGGGGCTATGAGCAGTTCTTC. V is TRBV7-2 and J is TRBJ2-1; possibly TRBD1 for D (6 bases). Trimming stripped 2 bases from V and 8 bases from J, with 13 bases between. CDR3 length: 14 amino acids. CDR1 is SGHTA and CDR2 is FQGNSA in the germline V gene.

The chain carries TRBV2 and TRBJ2-1; 9 nucleotides align to TRBD2. The V gene end was trimmed by 9 bases and the J gene end by 6 bases; junction bases not matched to a gene: 21. The length of the CDR3 is 18 residues. The germline V gene encodes CDR1 SNHLY and CDR2 FYNNEI. The CDR3 sequence is CASDTSWGTSPRTNEQFF. CDR3 nucleotides: TGTGCCAGTGACACCTCCTGGGGGACTAGCCCCAGGACCAATGAGCAGTTCTTC. The full variable domain, rest sourced from reference TRBV2 and TRBJ2-1, is EPEVTQTPSHQVTQMGQEVILRCVPISNHLYFYWYRQILGQKVEFLVSFYNNEISEKSEIFDDQFSVERPDGSNFTLKIRSTKLEDSAMYFCASDTSWGTSPRTNEQFFGPGTRLTVL.

The V and J genes are TRBV6-5 and TRBJ2-1; the match to TRBD2 covers 7 bases. The V and J ends lost 8 bases and 2 bases, in that order; junction bases with no gene match: 9. This CDR3 has 15 amino acids. CDR1 is MNHEY, CDR2 SVGAGI, per germline. The CDR3 nucleotides are TGTGCCAGCCGGGCGGTCCTAGCGGCCTACAATGAGCAGTTCTTC. This translates into CASRAVLAAYNEQFF.

The CDR3 nucleotides are TGTGCCAGCAGCCCGGGACTAGCGGGAGACGACACCGGGGAGCTGTTTTTT. Its protein is CASSPGLAGDDTGELFF. This sequence joins TRBV4-2 and TRBJ2-2, with 14 bases fitting TRBD2. The junction had 4 bases not matched to a gene; V was cut back by 4 bases and J by 3 bases. The CDR3 sequence is 17 residues long. The V gene's germline CDR1 is LGHNA and CDR2 YNFKEQ.

With regard to this clone: A junction boundary mismatches the germline segment, possibly from a read error. V usage is TRBV3-1 (or the pseudogene TRBV3-2) and J usage is TRBJ2-7, with D uncertain. This CDR3 is built from 11 residues. Germline V gene sequence: CDR1 LGHDT, CDR2 YNNKEL (reference sequence). CDR3 DNA sequence: TGTGCCAGCGCCGGGTCCTCCGAGCAGTACTTC. This translates into CASAGSSEQYF.

The chain recombines TRBV5-1 with TRBJ2-3; 12 bases are a match to TRBD2. The V gene's germline CDR1 is SGHRS and CDR2 YFSETQ. Trimming removed 4 bases from V and 5 bases from J; junction bases left unmatched: 11. The CDR3 is 17 residues long. CDR3 in amino acids: CASSRNPSGRAGDTQYF. CDR3 coding DNA: TGCGCCAGCAGCCGCAACCCTAGCGGGAGGGCCGGAGATACGCAGTATTTT.

The chain recombines TRBV18 with TRBJ2-7; 11 bases are shared with TRBD1. After removal of 8 bases from V and 3 bases from J, the junction contained 6 bases not matched to a gene. The CDR3 runs to 14 residues. Germline V gene data show CDR1 as KGHSH and CDR2 as LQKENI. The CDR3: CASASGTGGYEQYF. The CDR3 bases are TGTGCCAGCGCATCCGGGACAGGGGGCTACGAGCAGTACTTC.

The chain is built from TRBV28 and TRBJ1-1; TRBD1 agrees at 8 bases. V shed 5 bases, J shed 7 bases, and the junction held 3 bases outside the gene matches. This CDR3 is 12 amino acids long. Per the germline V gene, CDR1 is MDHEN and CDR2 is SYDVKM. The CDR3 sequence: CASSGGTGEAFF. CDR3 bases: TGTGCCAGCAGTGGGGGGACAGGTGAAGCTTTCTTT.

This clone appeared once. This rearrangement joins TRBV5-1 to TRBJ1-1, with TRBD1 matching 7 bases. The V segment lost 3 bases and the J segment 5 bases; nucleotides outside the gene matches: 13. Germline CDR1 reads SGHRS; CDR2 reads YFSETQ. CDR3 length: 16 residues. The CDR3 nucleotides read TGCGCCAGCAGCTCACCACTGACAGGGAGAGGGACTGAAGCTTTCTTT. As protein: CASSSPLTGRGTEAFF.